A single sample gave rise to the 22 T cell receptor beta chains below, sequenced in a study of blood T cells in healthy people across ages (dated by TCRdb to 2015 to 2017). Library prep was done by 5' RACE. This sample was sequenced with an Illumina HiSeq 2500. A second PCR of about 6 to 12 cycles was performed with a sample-barcoded 5' primer and a J-beta primer mix. The raw public data were reprocessed by TCRdb itself: fastp quality trimming at Q25, MiXCR clonotype calling, in-frame beta chains only. Under each unique CDR3 protein, matching rows form one entry showing the most common genes and DNA. A total of over 600,000 distinct CDR3 sequences appear in this sample, around 50% of them only once. The top ten clones comprise approximately 24% of the sample. The sequencing input was blood. These TCRs come from a man aged 35 to 55 in good health.

V is TRBV6-5 and J is TRBJ2-2; a possible D gene is TRBD2 (6 bases). The germline gives CDR1 MNHEY, CDR2 SVGAGI. This CDR3 comprises 18 residues. Trimming took 0 bases from V and 2 from J, leaving 16 bases between them. In DNA form, the CDR3 reads TGTGCCAGCAGTTACTCAACCGTCCGGGGGAAAAACACCGGGGAGCTGTTTTTT. It encodes CASSYSTVRGKNTGELFF.

This clonotype has only a few counts. This chain joins TRBV2 and TRBJ1-5; D is unresolved. CDR1 and CDR2 (germline): SNHLY, FYNNEI. V shed 4 bases and J shed 3 bases, with 10 bases lying between them. The CDR3 sequence is 14 residues long. The CDR3 region has the DNA TGTGCCAGCAGTGGAGGGCATTCCAATCAGCCCCAGCATTTT. Protein: CASSGGHSNQPQHF.

V and J are TRBV6-6 and TRBJ2-3; 7 bases are a match to TRBD2. CDR3 size: 17 residues. V gave up 0 bases and J gave up 2 bases; unmatched junction bases: 8. CDR1 and CDR2 (germline): MNHNY, SVGAGI (reference sequence). The CDR3 protein is CASSYSARGRDTDTQYF. The CDR3 DNA reads TGTGCCAGCAGTTACTCTGCGCGGGGGAGGGACACAGATACGCAGTATTTT.

This clonotype appeared a few times. The V gene is TRBV5-1, the J gene TRBJ2-3; no reliable D call. V lost 0 bases and J lost 6, with 8 bases in between. CDR3 length: 13 amino acids. CDR1 is SGHRS and CDR2 is YFSETQ in the germline V gene. The CDR3 DNA sequence: TGCGCCAGCAGCTTGGGGACCGCGGATACGCAGTATTTT. Translating gives CASSLGTADTQYF.

This clonotype has just a few counts. This sequence joins TRBV4-1 and TRBJ2-3; D is unresolved. CDR1 is MGHRA and CDR2 is YSYEKL in the germline V gene. The CDR3 runs to 13 residues. Trimming removed 4 bases from V and 5 bases from J, with 10 bases in between. Written as DNA, the CDR3 is TGCGCCAGCAGCCCGCACCCAAGAGATACGCAGTATTTT. It codes for CASSPHPRDTQYF.

The chain carries TRBV28 and TRBJ1-1; D might be TRBD1 (5 bases). The CDR3 extends over 13 amino acids. Trimming shortened V by 4 bases and J by 6 bases, and 12 bases separated the two germline ends. Germline V gene lookup returns CDR1 MDHEN and CDR2 SYDVKM. This CDR3 is CASSSRDLPEAFF. The CDR3 nucleotides are TGTGCCAGCAGTTCTCGGGACCTGCCTGAAGCTTTCTTT. Using reference TRBV28 and TRBJ1-1 for the parts outside the CDR3, the full variable domain is DVKVTQSSRYLVKRTGEKVFLECVQDMDHENMFWYRQDPGLGLRLIYFSYDVKMKEKGDIPEGYSVSREKKERFSLILESASTNQTSMYLCASSSRDLPEAFFGQGTRLTVV.

The chain joins TRBV20-1 to TRBJ1-5; 8 bases align to TRBD1. Germline-derived CDR1 and CDR2 are DFQATT and SNEGSKA (reference sequence). The CDR3 totals 16 residues. V was pared by 3 bases and J by 2 bases, with 9 bases of the junction left unmatched. The CDR3 loop reads CSAREPGGEGNQPQHF. The CDR3 region has the DNA TGCAGTGCTAGGGAGCCAGGGGGCGAGGGCAATCAGCCCCAGCATTTT.

This clonotype was seen many times. The chain links TRBV7-6 to TRBJ2-5; TRBD2 aligns across 7 bases. Germline CDR1 reads SGHVS; CDR2 reads FNYEAQ. This CDR3 contains 14 residues. The V and J ends lost 5 bases and 7 bases, in that order; junction bases with no gene match: 10. The CDR3 here is CASSPSGAAGTQYF. The CDR3 DNA follows: TGTGCCAGCAGCCCCAGCGGGGCCGCCGGGACCCAGTACTTC.

This clonotype has a handful of counts. This sequence joins TRBV4-2 and TRBJ2-1; 8 nucleotides align to TRBD2. V dropped 3 bases and J dropped 12; count of bases not matched to a gene: 4. Germline values: CDR1 LGHNA, CDR2 YNFKEQ. The CDR3 consists of 12 residues. CDR3 DNA: TGTGCCAGCAGCCACCCTAGCGGGTTGCAGTTCTTC. Amino acids: CASSHPSGLQFF.

This chain joins TRBV25-1 and TRBJ1-2, with a possible D match to TRBD1 (6 bases). V was trimmed by 2 bases and J by 4 bases, leaving 20 bases between them. The CDR3 covers 17 residues. Germline V CDR1 and CDR2: MGHDK, SYGVNS. The CDR3 loop reads CASSEGGAGANTYGYTF. CDR3 sequence (DNA): TGTGCCAGCAGTGAAGGGGGGGCTGGGGCTAACACCTATGGCTACACCTTC.

CDR3 in amino acids: CASSYVSGTGGEETQYF. CDR3 sequence (DNA): TGTGCCAGCAGTTACGTTTCCGGGACAGGGGGCGAAGAGACCCAGTACTTC. The chain combines TRBV6-5 with TRBJ2-5, with 12 bases that match TRBD1. The CDR3 is made up of 17 amino acids. CDR1 MNHEY and CDR2 SVGAGI come from the germline V gene. After removal of 2 bases from V and 3 bases from J, the junction contained 7 bases not matched to a gene.

This clonotype was picked up one time. Mismatch with germline at one junction end may stem from a read error. The gene calls are TRBV29-1 and TRBJ2-5, with 10 nucleotides matching TRBD2. This CDR3 has 14 amino acids. CDR1 is SQVTM, CDR2 ANQGSEA, per germline. The CDR3 sequence is CSVGSGGYQGTQYF. The CDR3 nucleotides read TGCAGCGTTGGTAGCGGGGGGTATCAAGGGACCCAGTACTTC.

Note on this clonotype: Compared with germline, one end of the junction differs, possibly owing to a read error. The chain combines TRBV7-2 with TRBJ2-5; D assignment may be TRBD1 or TRBD2 (5 bases each). This CDR3 comprises 16 residues. The germline V gene encodes CDR1 SGHTA and CDR2 FQGNSA. This CDR3 is CASSLGTGGRQGTQYF. The CDR3 DNA reads as TGTGCCAGCAGCTTAGGCACTGGGGGACGCCAAGGGACCCAGTACTTC.

V usage is TRBV27 and J usage is TRBJ2-3, with TRBD1 matching over 7 bases. The CDR3 has 14 amino acids. CDR1 and CDR2 (germline): MNHEY, SMNVEV (reference sequence). Losses at the gene ends were 3 bases for V and 5 bases for J; bases not matched to a gene: 5. CDR3 bases: TGTGCCAGCAGTTTTGAGGGGGCAGAAGATACGCAGTATTTT. Its translation: CASSFEGAEDTQYF.

This clonotype came up many times. The rearrangement links TRBV4-1 to TRBJ2-1; D not certain. Trimming cost V 3 bases and J 2 bases, with 14 bases left between them. CDR1 MGHRA and CDR2 YSYEKL come from the germline V gene. This CDR3 has 16 amino acids. CDR3 loop: CASSQIDMMAYNEQFF. As DNA, the CDR3 is TGCGCCAGCAGCCAGATTGACATGATGGCCTACAATGAGCAGTTCTTC.

The V gene is TRBV28, the J gene TRBJ2-3; 8 bases align to TRBD1. The J segment lost 4 bases and the V segment lost 3 bases, leaving 6 bases of the junction unmatched. The CDR3 covers 15 residues. CDR1 is MDHEN, CDR2 SYDVKM, per germline. The CDR3 nucleotides are TGTGCCAGCAGTTTCCCCCGGACAGGGTCAGATACGCAGTATTTT. Its translation is CASSFPRTGSDTQYF.

This clonotype was observed a single time. V is TRBV29-1 and J is TRBJ2-2, with unresolved D. Germline CDR1 is SQVTM and CDR2 is ANQGSEA. This CDR3 is 12 amino acids long. V lost 3 bases and J 7 bases, leaving 9 bases between the germline ends. CDR3 DNA sequence: TGCAGCGTTGAGTATGGGAACGGGGAGCTGTTTTTT. Translated, it gives CSVEYGNGELFF.

This chain links TRBV5-1 with TRBJ2-5, with 7 bases fitting TRBD1. V gave up 5 bases and J gave up 11 bases; unmatched junction bases: 12. The CDR3 is made up of 13 amino acids. Germline V gene lookup returns CDR1 SGHRS and CDR2 YFSETQ. In nucleotides, the CDR3 is TGCGCCAGCAGAACAGACAGGGATGGTGAGCAGTACTTC. It is translated as CASRTDRDGEQYF.

This clonotype has a handful of counts. This chain uses TRBV9 with TRBJ2-7; 9 bases line up with TRBD1. V was clipped by 3 bases and J by 5 bases; unmatched bases: 6. The germline gives CDR1 SGDLS, CDR2 YYNGEE. The length of the CDR3 is 14 residues. The CDR3, as DNA: TGTGCCAGCAGCGGATACAGGGGGCTCCACGAGCAGTACTTC. It specifies CASSGYRGLHEQYF.

The chain is built from TRBV12-3 or TRBV12-4 and TRBJ2-7; possible D gene TRBD2, 6 bases. The DNA end favors TRBJ2-5, so the J call may be wrong. This CDR3 has 14 residues. In DNA, the CDR3 is TGTGCCAGCAGTTTAGTCGGGGGATTGGGGACCCAGTACTTC. It codes for CASSLVGGLGTQYF.

This clonotype was observed a few times. The CDR3: CSAGDRQGYDYGYTF. CDR3 DNA: TGCAGTGCTGGGGATCGACAGGGGTATGACTATGGCTACACCTTC. The chain has TRBV20-1 and TRBJ1-2; 8 bases agree with TRBD1. J lost 3 bases, V lost 5 bases, and 11 bases had no gene match. CDR3 length: 15 residues. CDR1 is DFQATT, CDR2 SNEGSKA, per germline (reference sequence).

This clonotype was detected a few times. V gene TRBV27 combines with J gene TRBJ2-5; 11 nucleotides line up with TRBD1. The CDR3 loop spans 15 amino acids. Germline V CDR1 and CDR2: MNHEY, SMNVEV (reference sequence). The junction had 7 bases not matched to a gene; V was cut back by 5 bases and J by 5 bases. The CDR3 bases are TGTGCCAGCAGTGTGGACAGGGGGCAGTGGGAGACCCAGTACTTC. Encoded protein: CASSVDRGQWETQYF.